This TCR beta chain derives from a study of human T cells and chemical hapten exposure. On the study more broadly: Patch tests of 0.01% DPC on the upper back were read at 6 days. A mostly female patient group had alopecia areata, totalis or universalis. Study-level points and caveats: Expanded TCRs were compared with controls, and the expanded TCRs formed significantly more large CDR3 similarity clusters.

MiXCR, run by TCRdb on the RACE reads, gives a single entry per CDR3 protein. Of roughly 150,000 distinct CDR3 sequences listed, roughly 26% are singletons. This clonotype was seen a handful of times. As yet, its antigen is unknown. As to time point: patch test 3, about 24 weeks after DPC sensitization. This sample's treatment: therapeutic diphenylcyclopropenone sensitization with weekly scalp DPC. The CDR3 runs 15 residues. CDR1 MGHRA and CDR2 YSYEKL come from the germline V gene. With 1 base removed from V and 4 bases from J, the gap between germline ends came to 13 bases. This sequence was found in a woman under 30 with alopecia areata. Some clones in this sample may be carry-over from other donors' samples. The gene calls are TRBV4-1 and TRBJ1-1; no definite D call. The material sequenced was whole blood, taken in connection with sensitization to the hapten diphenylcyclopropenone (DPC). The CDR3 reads CASSQVLRFGTEAFF. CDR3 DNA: TGCGCCAGCAGCCAAGTGTTACGGTTCGGCACTGAAGCTTTCTTT.